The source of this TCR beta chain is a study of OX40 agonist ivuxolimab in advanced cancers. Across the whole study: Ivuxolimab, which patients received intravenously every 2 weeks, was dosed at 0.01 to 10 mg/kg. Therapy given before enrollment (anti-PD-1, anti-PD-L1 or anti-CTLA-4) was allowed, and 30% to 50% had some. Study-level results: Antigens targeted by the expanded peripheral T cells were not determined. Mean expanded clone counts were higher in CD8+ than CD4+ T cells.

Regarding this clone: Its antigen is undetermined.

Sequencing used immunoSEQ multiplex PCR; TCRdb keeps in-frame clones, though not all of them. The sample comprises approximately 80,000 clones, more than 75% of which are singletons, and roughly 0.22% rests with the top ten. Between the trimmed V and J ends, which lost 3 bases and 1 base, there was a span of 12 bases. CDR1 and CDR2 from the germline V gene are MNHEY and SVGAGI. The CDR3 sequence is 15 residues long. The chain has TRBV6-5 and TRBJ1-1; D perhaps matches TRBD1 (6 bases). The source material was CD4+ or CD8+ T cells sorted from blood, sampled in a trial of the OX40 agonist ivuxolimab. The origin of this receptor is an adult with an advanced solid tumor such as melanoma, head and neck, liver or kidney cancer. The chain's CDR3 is CASSYTGLQNTEAFF. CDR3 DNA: TGTGCCAGCAGTTATACAGGGCTCCAGAACACTGAAGCTTTCTTT.